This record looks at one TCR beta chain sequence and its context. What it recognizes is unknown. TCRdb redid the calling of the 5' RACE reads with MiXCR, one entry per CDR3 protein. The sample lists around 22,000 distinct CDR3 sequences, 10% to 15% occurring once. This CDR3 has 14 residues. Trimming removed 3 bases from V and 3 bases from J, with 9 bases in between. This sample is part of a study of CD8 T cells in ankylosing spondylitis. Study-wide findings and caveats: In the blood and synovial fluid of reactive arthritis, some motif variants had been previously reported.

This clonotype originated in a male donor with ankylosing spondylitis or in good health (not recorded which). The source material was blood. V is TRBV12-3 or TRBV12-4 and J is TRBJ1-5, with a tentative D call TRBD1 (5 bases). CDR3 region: CASSLADNNQPQHF. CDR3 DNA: TGTGCCAGCAGTTTGGCGGACAACAATCAGCCCCAGCATTTT.